Listed here are 25 T cell receptor gamma chains from one sample, sequenced in a study of Vδ1+ human thymocytes. Sequences come from RNA converted to cDNA by reverse transcription. Pooled V-gene forward primers with one constant-region reverse primer generated the CDR3 amplicons by multiplex PCR. TCRdb redid clone calling on the multiplex PCR reads using CATT. The sample lists tens of thousands of gamma-chain clones; around 20% were seen once. The study, taken as a whole, reports: Thymic TRG and TRD repertoires appeared highly polyclonal, with Gaussian CDR3 length distributions.

The antigens these receptors bind are not known. Sequences were obtained from Vdelta1+ gamma-delta thymocytes from the thymus. This sample's subset: FACS-sorted CD3+ TCRalphabeta- TCRVdelta1+ TCRVdelta2- thymocytes. The receptors here all came from a girl under three years old who had congenital heart surgery.

Ten or more counts support this clone. V and J are TRGV3 and TRGJP2. The ends lost 6 bases at V and 2 bases at J; junction bases unmatched: 3. The CDR3 is 13 residues long. The germline V gene has CDR1 VTNTFY and CDR2 YDVSTARD (reference sequence). This CDR3 is CATWKSSDWIKTF. The CDR3 DNA sequence: TGTGCCACCTGGAAAAGTAGTGATTGGATCAAGACGTTT.

This clone appeared a few times. V gene TRGV2 combines with J gene TRGJ1 or TRGJ2. The CDR3 has 15 residues. The germline V gene encodes CDR1 EGSNGY and CDR2 YDSYNSKV. V dropped 0 bases and J dropped 7; count of bases not matched to a gene: 12. In nucleotides, the CDR3 is TGTGCCACCTGGGACGGGCAGAGGGTTGACTATAAGAAACTCTTT. Translating gives CATWDGQRVDYKKLF.

A word on this clone: With a much larger clone just one base away, this may be a read error. The J gene is TRGJ1 or TRGJ2, the V gene TRGV5. The CDR3 runs 12 residues. Germline-derived CDR1 and CDR2 are VINAFY and YDVSNSKD. Trimming at V came to 1 base and at J to 7 bases, leaving 4 bases not matched to a gene. DNA for the CDR3: TGTGCCACCTGGGACAGACCCTATAAGAAACTCTTT. Its translation is CATWDRPYKKLF.

This clone was found a few times. This same CDR3 is encoded by further DNA sequences in the sample. V gene TRGV2 combines with J gene TRGJP2. The CDR3 has 16 residues. V gave up 0 bases and J gave up 2 bases; unmatched junction bases: 6. In germline, CDR1 is EGSNGY, CDR2 YDSYNSKV. CDR3 DNA: TGTGCCACCTGGGACGGGCCGGGAAGTAGTGATTGGATCAAGACGTTT. It translates to CATWDGPGSSDWIKTF.

This clone was seen only a few times. In the same sample, other DNA sequences code for this CDR3. V is TRGV2 and J is TRGJ1 or TRGJ2. The CDR3 is 13 amino acids. The germline CDR1 and CDR2 sequences are EGSNGY and YDSYNSKV. Unmatched junction bases numbered 8, after V lost 2 bases and J lost 7 bases. The CDR3 sequence is CATWDARGYKKLF. The CDR3 region has the DNA TGTGCCACCTGGGACGCGCGGGGATATAAGAAACTCTTT.

Only a few counts were recorded for this clone. Additional DNA sequences in this sample encode the identical CDR3. V usage is TRGV2 and J usage is TRGJ1 or TRGJ2. Germline CDR1 EGSNGY, CDR2 YDSYNSKV. CDR3 size: 13 residues. V shed 0 bases and J 7 bases; nucleotides not matched to a gene: 6. In DNA form, the CDR3 reads TGTGCCACCTGGGACGGGCCGGCATATAAGAAACTCTTT. Translation: CATWDGPAYKKLF.

This clone was observed a few times. The chain couples TRGV3 to TRGJ1 or TRGJ2. Germline CDR1 and CDR2: VTNTFY and YDVSTARD (reference sequence). CDR3 length: 15 amino acids. V trimming: 2 bases; J trimming: 0 bases; junction bases outside the gene matches: 7. This CDR3 is CATWDINSNYYKKLF. The CDR3 coding sequence is TGTGCCACCTGGGACATTAATTCGAATTATTATAAGAAACTCTTT.

There are a few counts of this clone. The chain carries TRGV3 and TRGJP2. CDR3 length: 14 amino acids. V lost 4 bases to trimming and J lost 8 bases; unmatched junction nucleotides: 10. Germline V gene sequence: CDR1 VTNTFY, CDR2 YDVSTARD (reference sequence). CDR3 sequence: CATWDGEADWIKTF. In nucleotides, the CDR3 is TGTGCCACCTGGGATGGGGAGGCCGATTGGATCAAGACGTTT.

This clone was recorded a few times. The chain couples TRGV2 to TRGJ1 or TRGJ2. With V trimmed by 5 bases and J by 2 bases, 6 bases remained unmatched. This CDR3 has 13 amino acids. Germline assignment: CDR1 EGSNGY and CDR2 YDSYNSKV. DNA for the CDR3: TGTGCCACCTGGGTTAGCGATTATTATAAGAAACTCTTT. Amino acid sequence: CATWVSDYYKKLF.

The rearrangement joins TRGV3 to TRGJ1 or TRGJ2. CDR1 VTNTFY and CDR2 YDVSTARD come from the germline V gene (reference sequence). V lost 1 base to trimming and J lost 5 bases; unmatched junction nucleotides: 11. This CDR3 has 15 amino acids. The CDR3 DNA reads as TGTGCCACCTGGGACAGTCCCTTTAGGGATTATAAGAAACTCTTT. Its protein is CATWDSPFRDYKKLF.

V usage is TRGV3 and J usage is TRGJ1 or TRGJ2. The CDR3 runs 12 residues. V lost 5 bases to trimming and J lost 13 bases; unmatched junction nucleotides: 14. In germline, CDR1 is VTNTFY, CDR2 YDVSTARD (reference sequence). For the CDR3, the DNA is TGTGCCACCTGGGCTCGCTACCTTTATAAACTCTTT. This gives the protein CATWARYLYKLF.

This clone was picked up a small number of times. V gene TRGV3 combines with J gene TRGJ1 or TRGJ2. This CDR3 contains 14 residues. Germline V gene sequence: CDR1 VTNTFY, CDR2 YDVSTARD (reference sequence). The trim removed 0 bases at V and 7 bases at J, leaving 9 bases unmatched. CDR3 region: CATWDRPWDYKKLF. CDR3 coding DNA: TGTGCCACCTGGGACAGGCCGTGGGACTATAAGAAACTCTTT.

A few counts support this clone. In the same sample, other DNA sequences code for this CDR3. This rearrangement joins TRGV4 to TRGJ1 or TRGJ2. Trimming at V came to 2 bases and at J to 4 bases, leaving 5 bases not matched to a gene. Germline assignment: CDR1 EGSTGY and CDR2 YDSYTSSV. The length of the CDR3 is 13 residues. CDR3 protein: CATWDANYYKKLF. The CDR3 bases are TGTGCCACCTGGGATGCTAACTATTATAAGAAACTCTTT.

This chain uses TRGV9 with TRGJ1 or TRGJ2. CDR1 is GITISATS and CDR2 is ISYDGTV in the germline V gene (reference sequence). CDR3 length equals 15 residues. The V segment lost 0 bases and the J segment 3 bases; nucleotides outside the gene matches: 8. The CDR3: CALWEVRGIYYKKLF. The CDR3 nucleotides are TGTGCCTTGTGGGAGGTGCGAGGGATTTATTATAAGAAACTCTTT.

V gene TRGV4 combines with J gene TRGJP2. The germline gives CDR1 EGSTGY, CDR2 YDSYTSSV. V gave up 0 bases and J gave up 3 bases; unmatched junction bases: 7. CDR3 size: 16 residues. The CDR3 sequence: CATWDGGGGSDWIKTF. The CDR3, as DNA: TGTGCCACCTGGGATGGGGGTGGGGGTAGTGATTGGATCAAGACGTTT.

This clone has only a few counts. The chain uses TRGV8 and TRGJP2. The CDR3 is made up of 16 amino acids. Germline CDR1 is VENAVY and CDR2 is YDSYNSRV. Losses at the gene ends were 5 bases for V and 0 bases for J; bases not matched to a gene: 9. The CDR3 is CATWAKRYSSDWIKTF. DNA for the CDR3: TGTGCCACCTGGGCCAAACGTTATAGTAGTGATTGGATCAAGACGTTT.

This sequence joins TRGV9 and TRGJ1 or TRGJ2. V lost 6 bases to trimming and J lost 1 base; unmatched junction nucleotides: 6. The CDR3 contains 13 residues. CDR1 is GITISATS, CDR2 ISYDGTV, per germline (reference sequence). The CDR3 region has the DNA TGTGCCTTGTGGACCTCAAATTATTATAAGAAACTCTTT. It is translated as CALWTSNYYKKLF.

Of note for this clone: Other nucleotide sequences from this sample produce the same CDR3. This chain uses TRGV4 with TRGJ1 or TRGJ2. V lost 0 bases, J lost 3 bases, and 5 bases stayed unmatched. This CDR3 has 14 residues. Looked up from germline, CDR1 is EGSTGY and CDR2 is YDSYTSSV. The CDR3 DNA reads TGTGCCACCTGGGATGGGGGAATTTATTATAAGAAACTCTTT. This gives the protein CATWDGGIYYKKLF.

V and J are TRGV4 and TRGJ1 or TRGJ2. CDR1 and CDR2 (germline): EGSTGY, YDSYTSSV. This CDR3 comprises 13 residues. The V segment lost 3 bases and the J segment 12 bases; nucleotides outside the gene matches: 14. The CDR3 DNA follows: TGTGCCACCTGGGATCCACCCAAGGATGGGAAACTCTTT. Its translation is CATWDPPKDGKLF.

The table lists this clone with a few counts. Other DNA sequences within the sample encode an identical CDR3. This rearrangement joins TRGV4 to TRGJP2. Germline CDR1 and CDR2: EGSTGY and YDSYTSSV. J gave up 8 bases and V 0 bases, and 0 bases lay outside the gene matches. This CDR3 is built from 12 residues. CDR3 bases: TGTGCCACCTGGGATGGGGATTGGATCAAGACGTTT. Protein sequence: CATWDGDWIKTF.

This clone was counted between two and nine times. The chain carries TRGV9 and TRGJ1 or TRGJ2. V gave up 3 bases and J gave up 3 bases; unmatched junction bases: 5. This CDR3 has 13 residues. CDR1 and CDR2 (germline): GITISATS, ISYDGTV (reference sequence). CDR3: CALWENIYYKKLF. CDR3 nucleotide sequence: TGTGCCTTGTGGGAGAATATTTATTATAAGAAACTCTTT.

This clone appeared a few times. The genes are TRGV9 and TRGJ1 or TRGJ2. J lost 1 base, V lost 1 base, and 7 bases had no gene match. The CDR3 totals 15 residues. CDR1 GITISATS and CDR2 ISYDGTV come from the germline V gene (reference sequence). DNA of the CDR3: TGTGCCTTGTGGGAGGTCGGACCCAATTATTATAAGAAACTCTTT. This codes for CALWEVGPNYYKKLF.

This clone was seen just once. The rearrangement uses TRGV3 and TRGJP2. From germline, CDR1 is VTNTFY and CDR2 YDVSTARD (reference sequence). V dropped 0 bases and J dropped 1; count of bases not matched to a gene: 5. The CDR3 is 16 amino acids. The CDR3 reads CATWDRRVSSDWIKTF. CDR3 nucleotide sequence: TGTGCCACCTGGGACAGGCGGGTTAGTAGTGATTGGATCAAGACGTTT.

V is TRGV3 and J is TRGJ1 or TRGJ2. The CDR3 totals 11 residues. Trimming cost V 3 bases and J 12 bases; bases outside gene matches: 8. Germline V gives CDR1 VTNTFY, CDR2 YDVSTARD (reference sequence). The CDR3 loop reads CATWDPRGKLF. The CDR3 nucleotides are TGTGCCACCTGGGACCCCCGGGGGAAACTCTTT.

In this sample, this clone turned up a few times. The V call is TRGV2, the J call TRGJP1. The V segment lost 8 bases and the J segment 2 bases; nucleotides outside the gene matches: 8. Germline-derived CDR1 and CDR2 are EGSNGY and YDSYNSKV. The length of the CDR3 is 14 residues. The CDR3 sequence is CATLGGTTGWFKIF. In DNA, the CDR3 is TGTGCCACCTTGGGGGGGACCACTGGTTGGTTCAAGATATTT.